The following is a TCR beta chain sequence with its context. Its antigen is not identified. The length of the CDR3 is 11 residues. V gave up 4 bases and J gave up 5 bases, with 4 bases separating them. CDR1 is SGHNT and CDR2 is YENEEA in the germline V gene. The data were taken from a study of beta chain features in type 1 diabetes. On the study more broadly: Patients shared similar age, gender and cell yields with healthy donors.

Isolated RNA was reverse transcribed in full, so expressed TCRB transcripts were sequenced. Repertoires were generated with immunoSEQ multiplex PCR, while TCRdb's copy carries only in-frame clones and drops some. The sample includes about 320,000 clones, 14% seen only once; the top ten take more than 6.5%. The study, taken as a whole, reports: Cells expressing TCR highly could be over-represented by cDNA sequencing.

The V gene is TRBV11-3, the J gene TRBJ2-3; no clear D. The sequencing sample was made of central memory CD4+ T cells from blood. The sequence was collected from a young man in good health. The DNA for the CDR3 is TGTGCCAGCAGCTCCGGAGATACGCAGTATTTT. Its protein is CASSSGDTQYF.